The clone carrying this T cell receptor (beta chain) was recorded many times. As yet, its antigen is unknown. The data derive from a study of neurological immune-mediated disorders. Study at large: Secondary progressive cases numbered 3 among the roughly 34 multiple sclerosis patients, while the other 31 were relapsing-remitting.

V lost 4 bases and J lost 1; bases outside the gene matches: 9. Germline loops: CDR1 ENHRY, CDR2 SYGVKD. CDR3 size: 16 residues. Study results and limitations: The multiple sclerosis repertoire cluster had no clinical or MRI correlate.

Synthesis of cDNA was carried out by template-switch 5'RACE. The reaction used 10-nucleotide random UMIs. Using its own MiXCR run on the 5' RACE reads, TCRdb lists one record per CDR3 protein. The data contain some 34,000 distinct CDR3 sequences, approximately 1.5% of them seen just once; the ten biggest clones take up about 9%. The chain links TRBV10-3 to TRBJ2-7; TRBD1 agrees at 8 bases. The receptor was isolated from a woman aged 25 to 39 with multiple sclerosis. Input material: PBMCs. Here the CDR3 DNA reads TGTGCCATCAGTGGGGCTCGCACAGGGGGGTCCTACGAGCAGTACTTC. This sequence encodes CAISGARTGGSYEQYF.